This T cell receptor beta chain appears in the sequencing data of a study of blood T cell repertoires in COVID-19. Study details: Acute and convalescent COVID-19 samples came from the United States, Italy and Spain. PBMCs, B-cell-depleted T cells, or T cells were the source of the cDNA or gDNA that made up the material.

In the source study's methods: Amplification with reference gene primers provided the estimates of nucleated cell counts. The data were produced by immunoSEQ multiplex PCR, yet TCRdb's version contains in-frame clones alone and is incomplete. For V, J and clone size, that table is used; D and trimming come from the DNA. There are around 130,000 clones in the sample; about four fifths occur only once, and 10% to 15% lies in the top ten. The CDR3 runs 16 residues. The V segment lost 4 bases and the J segment 2 bases; nucleotides outside the gene matches: 8. Per germline, CDR1 SNHLY and CDR2 FYNNEI. The receptor was isolated from an older woman with acute or convalescent COVID-19. Input material: peripheral blood. The chain is built from TRBV2 and TRBJ1-3; 7 bases match TRBD1. DNA of the CDR3: TGTGCCAGCAGTGTAGGAGGGACAGTCCCTGGAAACACCATATATTTT. It yields the protein CASSVGGTVPGNTIYF. Filled out from reference TRBV2 and TRBJ1-3, the complete variable domain reads EPEVTQTPSHQVTQMGQEVILRCVPISNHLYFYWYRQILGQKVEFLVSFYNNEISEKSEIFDDQFSVERPDGSNFTLKIRSTKLEDSAMYFCASSVGGTVPGNTIYFGEGSWLTVV.